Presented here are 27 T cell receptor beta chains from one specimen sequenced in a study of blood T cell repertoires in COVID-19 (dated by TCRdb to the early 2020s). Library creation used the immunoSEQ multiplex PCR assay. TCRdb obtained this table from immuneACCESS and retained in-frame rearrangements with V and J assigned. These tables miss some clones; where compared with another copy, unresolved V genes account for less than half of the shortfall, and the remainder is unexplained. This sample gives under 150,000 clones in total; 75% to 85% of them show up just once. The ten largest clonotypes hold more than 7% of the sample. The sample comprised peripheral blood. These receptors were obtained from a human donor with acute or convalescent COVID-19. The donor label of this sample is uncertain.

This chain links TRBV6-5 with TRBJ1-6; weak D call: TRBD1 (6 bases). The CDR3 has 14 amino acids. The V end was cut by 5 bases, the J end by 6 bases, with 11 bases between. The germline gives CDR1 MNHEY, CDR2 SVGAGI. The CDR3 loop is CASSNGGPNSPLHF. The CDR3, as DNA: TGTGCCAGCAGTAATGGGGGCCCTAATTCACCCCTCCACTTT.

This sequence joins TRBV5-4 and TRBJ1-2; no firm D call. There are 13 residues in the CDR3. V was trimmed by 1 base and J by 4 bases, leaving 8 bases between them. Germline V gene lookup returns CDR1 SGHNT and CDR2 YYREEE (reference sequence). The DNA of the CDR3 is TGTGCCAGCAGCTTGAGTCAGTCCTATGGCTACACCTTC. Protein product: CASSLSQSYGYTF.

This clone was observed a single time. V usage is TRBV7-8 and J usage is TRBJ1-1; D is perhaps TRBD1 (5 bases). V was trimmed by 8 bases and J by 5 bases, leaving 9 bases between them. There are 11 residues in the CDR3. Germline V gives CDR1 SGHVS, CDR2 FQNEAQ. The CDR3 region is CASAGVTEAFF. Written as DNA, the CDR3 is TGTGCCAGCGCGGGGGTAACTGAAGCTTTCTTT.

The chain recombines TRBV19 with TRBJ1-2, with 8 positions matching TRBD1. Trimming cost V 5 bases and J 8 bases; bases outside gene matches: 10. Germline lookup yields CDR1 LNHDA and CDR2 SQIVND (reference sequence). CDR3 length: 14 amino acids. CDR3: CASSSGQGGRGYTF. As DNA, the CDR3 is TGTGCCAGTAGTTCCGGACAGGGCGGTCGCGGCTACACCTTC. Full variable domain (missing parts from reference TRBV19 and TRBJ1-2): DGGITQSPKYLFRKEGQNVTLSCEQNLNHDAMYWYRQDPGQGLRLIYYSQIVNDFQKGDIAEGYSVSREKKESFPLTVTSAQKNPTAFYLCASSSGQGGRGYTFGSGTRLTVV.

The chain's CDR3 is CATMDLDTDTQYF. The CDR3 DNA reads TGTGCCACGATGGACTTGGACACAGATACGCAGTATTTT. The V gene is TRBV2, the J gene TRBJ2-3, with D maybe TRBD2 (5 bases). The CDR3 runs to 13 residues. Per the germline V gene, CDR1 is SNHLY and CDR2 is FYNNEI. V lost 10 bases to trimming and J lost 2 bases, with 13 bases between them.

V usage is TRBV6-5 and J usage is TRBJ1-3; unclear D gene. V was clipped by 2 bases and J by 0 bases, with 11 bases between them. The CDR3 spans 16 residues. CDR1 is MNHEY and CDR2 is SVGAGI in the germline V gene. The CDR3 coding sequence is TGTGCCAGCAGTTACCAGGCAGCTATCTCTGGAAACACCATATATTTT. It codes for CASSYQAAISGNTIYF.

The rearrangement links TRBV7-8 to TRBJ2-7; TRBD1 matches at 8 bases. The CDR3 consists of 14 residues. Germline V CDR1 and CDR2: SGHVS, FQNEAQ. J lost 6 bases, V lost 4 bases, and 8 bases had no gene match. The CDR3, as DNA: TGTGCCAGCAGCTACCCGGGACAGGCCACCGAGCAGTACTTC. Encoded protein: CASSYPGQATEQYF.

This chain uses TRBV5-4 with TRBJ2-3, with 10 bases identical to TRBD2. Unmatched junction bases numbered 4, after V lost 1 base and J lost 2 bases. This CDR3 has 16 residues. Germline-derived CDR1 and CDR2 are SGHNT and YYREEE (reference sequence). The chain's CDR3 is CASSLKRGGPTDTQYF. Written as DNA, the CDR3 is TGTGCCAGCAGCTTGAAGCGGGGGGGACCCACAGATACGCAGTATTTT.

The CDR3 nucleotides read TGTGCCACCAGCAGAGAACTAGCGGGGGATGAGCAGTTCTTC. Its protein product is CATSRELAGDEQFF. V usage is TRBV15 and J usage is TRBJ2-1, with 11 nucleotides matching TRBD2. Germline assignment: CDR1 LNHNV and CDR2 YYDKDF (reference sequence). V gave up 0 bases and J gave up 8 bases; unmatched junction bases: 0. The CDR3 has 14 residues.

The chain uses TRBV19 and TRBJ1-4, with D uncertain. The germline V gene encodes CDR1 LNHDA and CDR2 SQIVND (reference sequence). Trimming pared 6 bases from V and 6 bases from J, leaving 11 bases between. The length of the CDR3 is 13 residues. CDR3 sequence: CASRTRLDEKLFF. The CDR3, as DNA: TGTGCCAGTAGGACACGGTTGGATGAAAAACTGTTTTTT.

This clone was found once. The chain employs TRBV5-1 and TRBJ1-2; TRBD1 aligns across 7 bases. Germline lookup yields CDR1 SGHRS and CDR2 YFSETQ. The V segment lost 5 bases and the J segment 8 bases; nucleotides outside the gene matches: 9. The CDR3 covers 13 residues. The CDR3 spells CASSLTGEVGYTF. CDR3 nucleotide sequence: TGCGCCAGCAGTCTAACAGGGGAGGTGGGCTACACCTTC. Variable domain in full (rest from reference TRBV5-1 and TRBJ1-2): KAGVTQTPRYLIKTRGQQVTLSCSPISGHRSVSWYQQTPGQGLQFLFEYFSETQRNKGNFPGRFSGRQFSNSRSEMNVSTLELGDSALYLCASSLTGEVGYTFGSGTRLTVV.

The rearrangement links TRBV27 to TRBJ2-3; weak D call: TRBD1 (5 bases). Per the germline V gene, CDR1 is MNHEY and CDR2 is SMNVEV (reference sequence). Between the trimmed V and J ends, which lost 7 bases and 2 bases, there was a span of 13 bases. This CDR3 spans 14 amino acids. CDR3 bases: TGTGCCAGCAACCCGAGACAGTTCACAGATACGCAGTATTTT. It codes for CASNPRQFTDTQYF.

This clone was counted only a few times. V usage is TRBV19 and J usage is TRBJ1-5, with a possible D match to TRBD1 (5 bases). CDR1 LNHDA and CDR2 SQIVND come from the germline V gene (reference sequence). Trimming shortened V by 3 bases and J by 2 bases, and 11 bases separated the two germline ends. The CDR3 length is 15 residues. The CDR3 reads CASSIAGLGNQPQHF. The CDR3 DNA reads TGTGCCAGTAGTATCGCGGGACTGGGCAATCAGCCCCAGCATTTT. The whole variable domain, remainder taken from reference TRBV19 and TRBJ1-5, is DGGITQSPKYLFRKEGQNVTLSCEQNLNHDAMYWYRQDPGQGLRLIYYSQIVNDFQKGDIAEGYSVSREKKESFPLTVTSAQKNPTAFYLCASSIAGLGNQPQHFGDGTRLSIL.

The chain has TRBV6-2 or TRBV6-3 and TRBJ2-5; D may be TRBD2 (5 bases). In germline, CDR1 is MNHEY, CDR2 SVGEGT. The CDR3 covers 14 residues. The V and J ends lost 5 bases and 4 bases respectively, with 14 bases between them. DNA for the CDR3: TGTGCCAGCAGTCTACCCCGAGGGCCAGAGACCCAGTACTTC. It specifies CASSLPRGPETQYF.

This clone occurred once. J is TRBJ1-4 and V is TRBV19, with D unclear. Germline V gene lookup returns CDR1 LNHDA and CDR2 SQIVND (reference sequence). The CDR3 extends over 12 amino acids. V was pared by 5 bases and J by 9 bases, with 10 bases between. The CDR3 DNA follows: TGTGCCAGTAGTTATCTGCAGAAAAAACTGTTTTTT. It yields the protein CASSYLQKKLFF.

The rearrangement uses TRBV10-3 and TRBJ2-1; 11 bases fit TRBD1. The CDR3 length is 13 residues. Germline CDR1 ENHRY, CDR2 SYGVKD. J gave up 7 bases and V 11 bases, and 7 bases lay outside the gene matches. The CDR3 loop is CALRGQGENEQFF. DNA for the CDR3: TGTGCCTTGAGGGGACAGGGGGAGAATGAGCAGTTCTTC.

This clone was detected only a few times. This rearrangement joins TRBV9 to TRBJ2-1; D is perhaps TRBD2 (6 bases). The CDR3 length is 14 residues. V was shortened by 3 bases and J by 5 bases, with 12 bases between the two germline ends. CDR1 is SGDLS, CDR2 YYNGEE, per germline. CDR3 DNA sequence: TGTGCCAGCAGCGAGGAGGGTTTTAACAATGAGCAGTTCTTC. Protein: CASSEEGFNNEQFF.

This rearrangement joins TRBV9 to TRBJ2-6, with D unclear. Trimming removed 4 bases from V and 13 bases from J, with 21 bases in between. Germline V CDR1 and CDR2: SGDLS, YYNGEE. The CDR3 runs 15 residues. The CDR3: CASSPTPTLGSVLTF. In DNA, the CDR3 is TGTGCCAGCAGCCCGACCCCCACTCTGGGCTCAGTCCTGACTTTC.

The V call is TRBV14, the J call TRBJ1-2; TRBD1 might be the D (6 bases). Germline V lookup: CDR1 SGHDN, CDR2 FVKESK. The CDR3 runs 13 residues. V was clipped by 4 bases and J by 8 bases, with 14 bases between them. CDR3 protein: CASSPRGGDGYTF. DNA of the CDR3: TGTGCCAGCAGCCCCCGAGGGGGGGACGGCTACACCTTC.

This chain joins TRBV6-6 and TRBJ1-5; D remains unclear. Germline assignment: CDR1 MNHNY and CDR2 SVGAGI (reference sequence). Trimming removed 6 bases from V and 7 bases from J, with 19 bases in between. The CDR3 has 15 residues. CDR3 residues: CASRSGPLGGQPQHF. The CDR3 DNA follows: TGTGCCAGCAGGTCCGGGCCCCTCGGCGGGCAGCCCCAGCATTTT.

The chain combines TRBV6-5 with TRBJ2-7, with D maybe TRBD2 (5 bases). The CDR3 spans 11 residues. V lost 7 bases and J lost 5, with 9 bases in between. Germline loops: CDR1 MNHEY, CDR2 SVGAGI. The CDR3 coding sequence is TGTGCCAGCATGCGGGTCGACGAGCAGTACTTC. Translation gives CASMRVDEQYF.

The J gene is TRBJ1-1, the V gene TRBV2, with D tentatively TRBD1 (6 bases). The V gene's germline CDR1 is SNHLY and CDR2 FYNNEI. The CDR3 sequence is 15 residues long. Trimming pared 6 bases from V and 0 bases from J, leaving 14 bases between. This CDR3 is CASRQGASMNTEAFF. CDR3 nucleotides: TGTGCCAGCAGACAGGGAGCATCAATGAACACTGAAGCTTTCTTT.

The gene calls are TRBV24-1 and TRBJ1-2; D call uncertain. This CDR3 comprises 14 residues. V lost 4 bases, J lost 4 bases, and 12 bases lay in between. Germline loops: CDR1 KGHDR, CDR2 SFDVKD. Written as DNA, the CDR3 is TGTGCCACCAGTGAGGCACCGCACAGCTATGGCTACACCTTC. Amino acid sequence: CATSEAPHSYGYTF.

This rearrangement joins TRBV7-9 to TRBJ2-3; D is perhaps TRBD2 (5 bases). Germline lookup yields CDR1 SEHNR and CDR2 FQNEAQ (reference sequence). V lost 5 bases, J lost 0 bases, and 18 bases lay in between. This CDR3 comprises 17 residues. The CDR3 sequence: CASSPAPAGPSTDTQYF. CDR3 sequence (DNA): TGTGCCAGCAGCCCGGCCCCGGCGGGCCCTAGCACAGATACGCAGTATTTT.

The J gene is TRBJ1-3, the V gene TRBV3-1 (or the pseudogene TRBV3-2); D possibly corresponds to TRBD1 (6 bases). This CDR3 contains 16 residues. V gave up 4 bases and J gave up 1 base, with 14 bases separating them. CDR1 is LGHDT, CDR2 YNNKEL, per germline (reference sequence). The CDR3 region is CASSPTTGRSGNTIYF. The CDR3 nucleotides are TGTGCCAGCAGCCCCACGACAGGTCGATCTGGAAACACCATATATTTT.

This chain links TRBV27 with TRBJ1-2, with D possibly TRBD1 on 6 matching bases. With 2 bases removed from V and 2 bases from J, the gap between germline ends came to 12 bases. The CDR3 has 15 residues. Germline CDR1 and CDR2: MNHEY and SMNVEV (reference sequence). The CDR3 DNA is TGTGCCAGCAGTTTAACAGGGCCACCCAACTATGGCTACACCTTC. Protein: CASSLTGPPNYGYTF.

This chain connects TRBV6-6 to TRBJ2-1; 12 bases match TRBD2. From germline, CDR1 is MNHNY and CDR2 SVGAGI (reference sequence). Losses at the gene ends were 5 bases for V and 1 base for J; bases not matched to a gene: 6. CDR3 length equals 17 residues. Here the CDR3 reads CASSPPSGGVSYNEQFF. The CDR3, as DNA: TGTGCCAGCAGTCCCCCTAGCGGGGGGGTGTCCTACAATGAGCAGTTCTTC.